This T cell receptor beta chain comes out of a study of blood T cell repertoires in COVID-19. Study at large: Researchers got acute and convalescent COVID-19 samples from the United States, Italy and Spain. T cells, B-cell-depleted T cells, or PBMCs provided the cDNA or gDNA that served as material.

Authors' analysis steps: Quantification of nucleated cells was approximated via reference gene primer amplification. The method was immunoSEQ multiplex PCR; TCRdb's version includes in-frame clones alone and lacks a portion of them. That table furnishes V, J and clone size, whereas the DNA furnished D and trimming. The sample has about 64,000 clones, about 78% seen once; the top ten hold 10% to 15%. This CDR3 spans 13 amino acids. The V gene's germline CDR1 is SNHLY and CDR2 FYNNEI. V lost 0 bases, J lost 8 bases, and 10 bases lay in between. Sequencing was carried out using peripheral blood. The chain couples TRBV2 to TRBJ1-2, with no clear D. The TCR originated in a man aged 80 or over with acute or convalescent COVID-19. The CDR3 coding sequence is TGTGCCAGCAGTGAAGCGGGCAACGGCGGCTACACCTTC. Residues: CASSEAGNGGYTF.